This T cell receptor (beta chain) was sequenced for a study of cytomegalovirus exposure and HLA in healthy donors. This CDR3 comprises 13 residues. Between the trimmed V and J ends, which lost 4 bases and 0 bases, there was a span of 10 bases. From germline, CDR1 is GTSNPN and CDR2 SVGIG (reference sequence). The PCR employed 60 Vbeta primers together with 13 Jbeta primers. Assay used: immunoSEQ multiplex PCR; TCRdb lists only in-frame clones, some missing. The repertoire holds around 160,000 clones, with about three quarters as singletons. The V and J genes are TRBV30 and TRBJ2-7; D is possibly TRBD1 (5 bases). The sample comprised PBMCs. The sequence was collected from a man aged 35 to 55 in good health and CMV-seropositive. The CDR3 region is CAWNTGNSYEQYF. CDR3 coding DNA: TGTGCCTGGAATACAGGTAACTCCTACGAGCAGTACTTC.